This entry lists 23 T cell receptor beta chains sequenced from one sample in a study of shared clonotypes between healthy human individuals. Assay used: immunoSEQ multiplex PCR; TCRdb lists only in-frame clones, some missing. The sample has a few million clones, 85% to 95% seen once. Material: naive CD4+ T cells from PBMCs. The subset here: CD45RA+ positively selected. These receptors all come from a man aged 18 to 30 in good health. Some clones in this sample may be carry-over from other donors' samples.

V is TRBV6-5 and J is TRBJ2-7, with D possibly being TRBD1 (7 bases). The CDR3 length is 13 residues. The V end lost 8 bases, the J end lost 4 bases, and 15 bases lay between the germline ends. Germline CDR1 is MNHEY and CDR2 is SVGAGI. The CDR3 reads CASWRQGGYEQYF. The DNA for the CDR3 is TGTGCCAGCTGGAGGCAGGGGGGTTACGAGCAGTACTTC.

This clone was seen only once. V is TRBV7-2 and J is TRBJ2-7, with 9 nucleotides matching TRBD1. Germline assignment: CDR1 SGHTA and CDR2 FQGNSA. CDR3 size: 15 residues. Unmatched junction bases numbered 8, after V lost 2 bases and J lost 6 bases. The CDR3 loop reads CASSLPGQGGGEQYF. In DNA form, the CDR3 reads TGTGCCAGCAGCTTACCGGGACAGGGAGGGGGCGAGCAGTACTTC. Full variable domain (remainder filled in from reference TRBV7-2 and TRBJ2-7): GAGVSQSPSNKVTEKGKDVELRCDPISGHTALYWYRQSLGQGLEFLIYFQGNSAPDKSGLPSDRFSAERTGGSVSTLTIQRTQQEDSAVYLCASSLPGQGGGEQYFGPGTRLTVT.

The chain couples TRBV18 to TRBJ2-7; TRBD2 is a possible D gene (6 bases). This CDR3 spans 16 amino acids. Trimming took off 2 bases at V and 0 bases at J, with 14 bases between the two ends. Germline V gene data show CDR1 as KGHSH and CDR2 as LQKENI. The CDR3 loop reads CASSPTGLTGSYEQYF. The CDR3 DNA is TGTGCCAGCTCACCAACGGGACTTACTGGCTCCTACGAGCAGTACTTC.

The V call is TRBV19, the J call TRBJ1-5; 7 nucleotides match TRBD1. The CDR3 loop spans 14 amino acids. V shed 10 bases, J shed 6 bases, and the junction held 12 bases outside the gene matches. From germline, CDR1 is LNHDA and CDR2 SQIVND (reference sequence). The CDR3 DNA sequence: TGTGCCACCTCCAGGGGGGGAACAGGTCAGCCCCAGCATTTT. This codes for CATSRGGTGQPQHF.

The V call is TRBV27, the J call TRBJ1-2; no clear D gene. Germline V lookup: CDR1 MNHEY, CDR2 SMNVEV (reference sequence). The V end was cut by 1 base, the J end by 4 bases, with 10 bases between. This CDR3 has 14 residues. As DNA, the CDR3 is TGTGCCAGCAGTTTATGGCCGGGCTCCTATGGCTACACCTTC. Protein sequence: CASSLWPGSYGYTF.

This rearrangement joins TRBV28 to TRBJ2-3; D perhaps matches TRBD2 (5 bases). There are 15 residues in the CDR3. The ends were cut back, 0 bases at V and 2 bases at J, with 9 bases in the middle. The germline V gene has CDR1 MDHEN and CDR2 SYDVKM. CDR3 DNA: TGTGCCAGCAGTTTATGGATGGACTCCACAGATACGCAGTATTTT. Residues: CASSLWMDSTDTQYF.

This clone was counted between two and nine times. The CDR3, as DNA: TGTGCCAGTAGTTCCCCGGATTTAGGGCAGCCCCAGCATTTT. Amino acids: CASSSPDLGQPQHF. J is TRBJ1-5 and V is TRBV19; D is undetermined. Trimming took off 5 bases at V and 7 bases at J, with 15 bases between the two ends. Germline V gives CDR1 LNHDA, CDR2 SQIVND (reference sequence). The CDR3 is 14 residues long.

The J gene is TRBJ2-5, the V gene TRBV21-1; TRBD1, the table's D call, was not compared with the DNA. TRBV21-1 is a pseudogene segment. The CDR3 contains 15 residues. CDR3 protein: CASSNLDRTQETQYF. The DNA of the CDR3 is TGTGCCAGCAGCAACCTGGACAGGACTCAAGAGACCCAGTACTTC.

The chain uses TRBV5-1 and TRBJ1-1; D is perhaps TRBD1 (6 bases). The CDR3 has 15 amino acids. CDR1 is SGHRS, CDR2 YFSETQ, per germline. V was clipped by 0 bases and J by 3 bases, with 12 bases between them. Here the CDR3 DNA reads TGCGCCAGCAGCTTGGCAACAGGGTTGGACACTGAAGCTTTCTTT. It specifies CASSLATGLDTEAFF. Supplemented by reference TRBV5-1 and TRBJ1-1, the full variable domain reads KAGVTQTPRYLIKTRGQQVTLSCSPISGHRSVSWYQQTPGQGLQFLFEYFSETQRNKGNFPGRFSGRQFSNSRSEMNVSTLELGDSALYLCASSLATGLDTEAFFGQGTRLTVV.

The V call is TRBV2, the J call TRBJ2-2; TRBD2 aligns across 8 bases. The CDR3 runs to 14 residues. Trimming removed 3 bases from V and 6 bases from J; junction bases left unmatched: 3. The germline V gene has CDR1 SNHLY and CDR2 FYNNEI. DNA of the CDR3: TGTGCCAGCAGTGAGATCGGGAGGGCCGGGGAGCTGTTTTTT. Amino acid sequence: CASSEIGRAGELFF.

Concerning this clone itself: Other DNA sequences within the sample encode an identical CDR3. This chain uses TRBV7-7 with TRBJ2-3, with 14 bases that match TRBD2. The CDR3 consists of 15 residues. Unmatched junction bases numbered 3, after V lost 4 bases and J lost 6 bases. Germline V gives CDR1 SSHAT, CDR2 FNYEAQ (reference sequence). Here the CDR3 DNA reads TGTGCCAGCAGCTCGGGACTAGCGGGAGCCGATACGCAGTATTTT. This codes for CASSSGLAGADTQYF. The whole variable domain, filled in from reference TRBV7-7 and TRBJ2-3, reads GAGVSQSPRYKVTKRGQDVTLRCDPISSHATLYWYQQALGQGPEFLTYFNYEAQPDKSGLPSDRFSAERPEGSISTLTIQRTEQRDSAMYRCASSSGLAGADTQYFGPGTRLTVL.

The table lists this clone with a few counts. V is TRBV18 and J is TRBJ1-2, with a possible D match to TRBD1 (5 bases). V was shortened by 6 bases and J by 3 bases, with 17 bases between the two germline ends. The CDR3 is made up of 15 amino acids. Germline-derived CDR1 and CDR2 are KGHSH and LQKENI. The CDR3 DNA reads TGTGCCAGCTCGACCCAGGGCGGTAGTCACTATGGCTACACCTTC. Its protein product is CASSTQGGSHYGYTF.

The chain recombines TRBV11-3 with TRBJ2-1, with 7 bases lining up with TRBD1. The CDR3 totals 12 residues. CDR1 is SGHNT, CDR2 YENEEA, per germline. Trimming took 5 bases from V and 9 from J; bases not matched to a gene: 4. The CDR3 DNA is TGTGCCAGCAGCGCAGAGGGGGCTGAGCAGTTCTTC. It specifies CASSAEGAEQFF.

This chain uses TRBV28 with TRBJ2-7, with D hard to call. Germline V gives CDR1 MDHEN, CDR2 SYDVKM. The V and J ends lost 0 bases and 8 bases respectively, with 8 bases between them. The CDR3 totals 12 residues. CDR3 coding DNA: TGTGCCAGCAGTTTATGGCTCTCCCAGCAGTACTTC. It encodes CASSLWLSQQYF. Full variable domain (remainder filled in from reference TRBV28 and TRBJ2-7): DVKVTQSSRYLVKRTGEKVFLECVQDMDHENMFWYRQDPGLGLRLIYFSYDVKMKEKGDIPEGYSVSREKKERFSLILESASTNQTSMYLCASSLWLSQQYFGPGTRLTVT.

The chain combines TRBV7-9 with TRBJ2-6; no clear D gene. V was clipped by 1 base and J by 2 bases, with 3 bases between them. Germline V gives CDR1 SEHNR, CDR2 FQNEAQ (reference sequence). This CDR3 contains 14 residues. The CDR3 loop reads CASSLETGANVLTF. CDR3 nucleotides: TGTGCCAGCAGCTTAGAAACTGGGGCCAACGTCCTGACTTTC. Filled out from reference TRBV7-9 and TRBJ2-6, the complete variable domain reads DTGVSQNPRHKITKRGQNVTFRCDPISEHNRLYWYRQTLGQGPEFLTYFQNEAQLEKSRLLSDRFSAERPKGSFSTLEIQRTEQGDSAMYLCASSLETGANVLTFGAGSRLTVL.

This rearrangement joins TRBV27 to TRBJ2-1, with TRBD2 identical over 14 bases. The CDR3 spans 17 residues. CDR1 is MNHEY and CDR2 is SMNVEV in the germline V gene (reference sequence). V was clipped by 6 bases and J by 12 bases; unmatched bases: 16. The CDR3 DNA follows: TGTGCCAGCAGCCTCTCGGGACTAGCGGGAGTTCGGGGACGGCAGTTCTTC. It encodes CASSLSGLAGVRGRQFF.

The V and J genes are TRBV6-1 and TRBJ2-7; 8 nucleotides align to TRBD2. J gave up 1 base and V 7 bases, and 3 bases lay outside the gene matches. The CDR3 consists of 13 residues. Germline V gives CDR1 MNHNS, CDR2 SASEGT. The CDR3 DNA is TGTGCCAGCACTCCGGGAGGGTCCTACGAGCAGTACTTC. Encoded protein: CASTPGGSYEQYF.

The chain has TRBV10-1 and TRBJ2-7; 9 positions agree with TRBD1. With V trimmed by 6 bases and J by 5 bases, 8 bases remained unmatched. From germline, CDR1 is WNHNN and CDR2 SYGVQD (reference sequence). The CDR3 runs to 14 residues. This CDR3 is CASRPGQGSHEQYF. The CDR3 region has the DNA TGCGCCAGCAGACCGGGACAGGGATCCCACGAGCAGTACTTC.

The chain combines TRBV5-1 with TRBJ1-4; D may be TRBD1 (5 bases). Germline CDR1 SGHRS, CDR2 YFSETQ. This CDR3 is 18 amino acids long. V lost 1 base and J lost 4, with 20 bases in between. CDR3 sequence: CASSLLRDGRLGNEKLFF. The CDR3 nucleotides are TGCGCCAGCAGCTTGCTAAGGGACGGCCGACTGGGTAATGAAAAACTGTTTTTT. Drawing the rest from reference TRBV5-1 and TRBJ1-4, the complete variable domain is KAGVTQTPRYLIKTRGQQVTLSCSPISGHRSVSWYQQTPGQGLQFLFEYFSETQRNKGNFPGRFSGRQFSNSRSEMNVSTLELGDSALYLCASSLLRDGRLGNEKLFFGSGTQLSVL.

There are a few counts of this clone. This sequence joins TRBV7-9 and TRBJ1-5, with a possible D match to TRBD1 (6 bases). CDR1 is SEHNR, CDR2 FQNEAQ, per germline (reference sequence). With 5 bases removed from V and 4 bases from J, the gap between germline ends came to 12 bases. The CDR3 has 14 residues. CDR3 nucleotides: TGTGCCAGCAGCCATTGGGACACAAATCAGCCCCAGCATTTT. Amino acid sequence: CASSHWDTNQPQHF.

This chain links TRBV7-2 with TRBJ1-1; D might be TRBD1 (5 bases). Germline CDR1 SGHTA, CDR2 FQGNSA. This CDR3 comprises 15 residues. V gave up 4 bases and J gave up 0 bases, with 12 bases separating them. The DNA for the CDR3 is TGTGCCAGCAGCTCGCCTAGGACACTGAACACTGAAGCTTTCTTT. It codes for CASSSPRTLNTEAFF.

CDR3 region: CASSFSYLQKLFF. In DNA, the CDR3 is TGTGCCAGCAGTTTCAGCTACCTCCAGAAACTGTTTTTT. The gene calls are TRBV28 and TRBJ1-4; D is unresolved. The CDR3 has 13 amino acids. The germline V gene encodes CDR1 MDHEN and CDR2 SYDVKM. Trimming took off 3 bases at V and 11 bases at J, with 13 bases between the two ends.

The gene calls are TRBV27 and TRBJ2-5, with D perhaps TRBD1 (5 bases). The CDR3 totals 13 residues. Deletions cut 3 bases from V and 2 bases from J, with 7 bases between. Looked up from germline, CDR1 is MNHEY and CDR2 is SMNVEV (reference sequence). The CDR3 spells CASSFQGQETQYF. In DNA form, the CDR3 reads TGTGCCAGCAGTTTTCAGGGACAAGAGACCCAGTACTTC.